This T cell receptor beta chain was identified in a study of blood T cell repertoires in COVID-19. The CDR3 length is 15 residues. The V end was cut by 3 bases, the J end by 4 bases, with 13 bases between. Germline CDR1 and CDR2: KGHSH and LQKENI. The table came from immunoSEQ multiplex PCR; TCRdb's copy has only in-frame clones and leaves some out. This table has just over 350,000 clones, 75% to 90% appearing once. The chain has TRBV18 and TRBJ1-5; maybe TRBD1 (5 bases). This TCR was sampled from a woman aged 55-70 years with COVID-19, enrolled during active disease. Sequencing was done on a sample of peripheral blood. The CDR3 reads CASSPPGGLNQPQHF. DNA of the CDR3: TGTGCCAGCTCACCTCCGGGGGGTCTTAATCAGCCCCAGCATTTT.